This T cell receptor beta chain was profiled in a study of blood T cell repertoires in COVID-19. Assay: immunoSEQ multiplex PCR; the TCRdb copy retains only in-frame clones and omits some. The sample yields hundreds of thousands of clones, approximately 84% seen once. With V trimmed by 7 bases and J by 5 bases, 10 bases remained unmatched. The V gene's germline CDR1 is MNHEY and CDR2 SVGAGI. The CDR3 is made up of 14 amino acids. This clonotype was sampled from a woman between 25 and 40 years old who had recovered from COVID-19. The chain recombines TRBV6-5 with TRBJ2-7; TRBD1 aligns across 8 bases. Sequencing was done on a sample of peripheral blood. As DNA, the CDR3 is TGTGCCAGCACCCGACAGGGGAAGGTCAACGAGCAGTACTTC. Translating gives CASTRQGKVNEQYF.